Listed here are 5 T cell receptor beta chains from one sample, sequenced in a study of blood T cell repertoires in COVID-19. Repertoires were generated with immunoSEQ multiplex PCR, while TCRdb's copy carries only in-frame clones and drops some. The repertoire consists of approximately 340,000 clones, with just over 90% occurring once and the leading ten covering about 0.78%. Sample: PBMCs or T cells enriched from blood (not recorded which). The receptors were sampled from a woman in her thirties or forties who had been exposed to COVID-19.

This chain uses TRBV2 with TRBJ1-1, with D possibly TRBD1 on 6 matching bases. The CDR3 loop spans 15 amino acids. CDR1 and CDR2 (germline): SNHLY, FYNNEI. V was shortened by 8 bases and J by 7 bases, with 23 bases between the two germline ends. CDR3 residues: CASLESARGAYEAFF. The CDR3 bases are TGTGCCAGCCTTGAGTCCGCACGGGGGGCTTATGAAGCTTTCTTT.

This clone came up once. The chain couples TRBV12-3 or TRBV12-4 to TRBJ1-2, with a possible D match to TRBD1 (6 bases). CDR3 length: 13 residues. V was cut by 5 bases and J by 8 bases, with 15 bases left in between. CDR3 loop: CASSHTGSEGYTF. The CDR3 bases are TGTGCCAGCAGTCATACAGGGTCGGAAGGCTACACCTTC.

The chain combines TRBV7-8 with TRBJ1-5; 7 nucleotides match TRBD1. Germline V gene data show CDR1 as SGHVS and CDR2 as FQNEAQ. The CDR3 is 13 amino acids. Unmatched junction bases numbered 3, after V lost 5 bases and J lost 5 bases. CDR3 loop: CASSQGGDQPQHF. The CDR3 bases are TGTGCCAGCAGCCAGGGGGGGGATCAGCCCCAGCATTTT.

This rearrangement joins TRBV20-1 to TRBJ1-3, with D hard to call. The germline V gene has CDR1 DFQATT and CDR2 SNEGSKA (reference sequence). Trimming shortened V by 6 bases and J by 2 bases, and 5 bases separated the two germline ends. The CDR3 covers 11 residues. CDR3 loop: CSAQTGNTIYF. In DNA, the CDR3 is TGCAGTGCACAGACTGGAAACACCATATATTTT.

The chain links TRBV6-5 to TRBJ2-1; TRBD1 aligns across 7 bases. Germline V gives CDR1 MNHEY, CDR2 SVGAGI. The V segment lost 6 bases and the J segment 2 bases; nucleotides outside the gene matches: 4. The CDR3 loop spans 14 amino acids. CDR3 coding DNA: TGTGCCAGCAGCAAGGACAGGCCCTACAATGAGCAGTTCTTC. It translates to CASSKDRPYNEQFF.